These 22 T cell receptor beta chains originate from one sample sequenced in a study of metastatic and nonmetastatic thyroid tumors. TCRdb re-processed the PCR reads through MiXCR. The repertoire has 22,000 or so clones, 15% to 20% of them found once; the top ten carry about 30%. Patients underwent thyroid surgery, and none had received any treatment before it. The sample consisted of blood. The receptors were sampled from a female donor with papillary thyroid cancer or a benign thyroid nodule (not recorded which). Some clones in this sample may be carry-over from other donors' samples.

This clone has a count of ten or more. The chain links TRBV9 to TRBJ2-1, with TRBD1 as a possible D gene (5 bases). The CDR3 is 15 residues long. V shed 0 bases and J shed 4 bases, with 11 bases lying between them. Germline V lookup: CDR1 SGDLS, CDR2 YYNGEE. The CDR3 DNA sequence: TGTGCCAGCAGCGTAGGGGGCCGGAATTACAATGAGCAGTTCTTC. Translating gives CASSVGGRNYNEQFF.

Ten or more counts support this clone. This chain joins TRBV7-9 and TRBJ1-4; tentative D call: TRBD1 (6 bases). V dropped 1 base and J dropped 6 bases, with 12 bases sitting between them. Germline V gene lookup returns CDR1 SEHNR and CDR2 FQNEAQ (reference sequence). The CDR3 has 15 amino acids. The CDR3 coding sequence is TGTGCCAGCAGCTTAGAAGGGGGTTTCGATGAAAAACTGTTTTTT. It translates to CASSLEGGFDEKLFF.

This clone has a handful of counts. Sequence at one end of the junction differs from germline and may be a read error. Different DNA sequences within this sample yield the same CDR3. The rearrangement links TRBV27 to TRBJ2-1, with D possibly being TRBD2 (6 bases). This CDR3 region has 15 residues. Germline CDR1 and CDR2: MNHEY and SMNVEV (reference sequence). CDR3 protein: CASSLPRGPGDEQFF. The CDR3 nucleotides read TGTGCCAGCAGTTTACCCCGGGGCCCGGGGGATGAGCAGTTCTTT.

This clone was seen at least ten times. Just one base apart from a much larger clone, this may be a read error. Different DNA sequences within this sample yield the same CDR3. This chain joins TRBV12-3 or TRBV12-4 and TRBJ2-5; the D is unclear. V was cut by 6 bases and J by 5 bases, with 19 bases left in between. The CDR3 is made up of 15 amino acids. The CDR3 coding sequence is TGTGCCAGCAGCCGCCGACAAGGACGAGGCGAGACCCAGTACTTC. Translation: CASSRRQGRGETQYF.

With respect to this clone: Lacking the conserved final phenylalanine or tryptophan, this CDR3 likely reflects a read error. This chain connects TRBV27 to TRBJ1-1; D is unresolved. Deletions cut 6 bases from V and 4 bases from J, with 15 bases between. Per germline, CDR1 MNHEY and CDR2 SMNVEV (reference sequence). This CDR3 region has 14 residues. CDR3 bases: TGTGCCAGCAGCTTAGACCTTTTCGGCACTGAAGCTTTCCTT. Its translation: CASSLDLFGTEAFL.

This clone came up many times. The rearrangement joins TRBV4-3 to TRBJ2-6; no definite D call. Between the trimmed V and J ends, which lost 0 bases and 4 bases, there was a span of 7 bases. Germline CDR1 reads LGHNA; CDR2 reads YSLEER. This CDR3 is built from 15 residues. The CDR3 DNA reads TGCGCCAGCAGCCAAGAGCTCTCCGGGGCCAACGTCCTGACTTTC. Encoded protein: CASSQELSGANVLTF.

As to this clone: Since a much larger clone is just one base distant, this may be a read error. V and J are TRBV19 and TRBJ2-6, with unresolved D. V was pared by 5 bases and J by 0 bases, with 11 bases between. Germline V CDR1 and CDR2: LNHDA, SQIVND (reference sequence). CDR3 length equals 16 residues. DNA for the CDR3: TGTGCCAGTAGTCCCCCGACATCCTCTGGGGCCAACGTCCTGACTTTC. Protein sequence: CASSPPTSSGANVLTF.

This clone was found many times. Additional DNA sequences in this sample encode the identical CDR3. The chain has TRBV6-1 and TRBJ2-7, with a possible D match to TRBD1 (6 bases). Germline lookup yields CDR1 MNHNS and CDR2 SASEGT. This CDR3 is 12 amino acids long. Trimming pared 7 bases from V and 7 bases from J, leaving 14 bases between. CDR3 region: CASTGAPGEQYF. CDR3 DNA: TGTGCCAGCACAGGGGCCCCGGGGGAGCAGTACTTC.

The rearrangement uses TRBV30 and TRBJ2-3; D may match TRBD1 or TRBD2 (5 bases each). V was trimmed by 0 bases and J by 1 base, leaving 14 bases between them. The CDR3 is 16 amino acids. From germline, CDR1 is GTSNPN and CDR2 SVGIG (reference sequence). CDR3 in amino acids: CAWSVSGPSGTDTQYF. The CDR3 bases are TGTGCCTGGAGTGTGTCGGGACCGAGTGGCACAGATACGCAGTATTTT.

The CDR3 protein is CASSSDGRNTEAFF. CDR3 bases: TGCGCCAGCAGCTCCGACGGACGAAACACTGAAGCTTTCTTT. The rearrangement joins TRBV5-1 to TRBJ1-1; D gene unclear. Looked up from germline, CDR1 is SGHRS and CDR2 is YFSETQ. V was pared by 3 bases and J by 2 bases, with 11 bases between. There are 14 residues in the CDR3.

This clone came up many times. The chain recombines TRBV20-1 with TRBJ2-1; 8 positions agree with TRBD2. V shed 3 bases and J 8 bases; nucleotides not matched to a gene: 9. In germline, CDR1 is DFQATT, CDR2 SNEGSKA (reference sequence). This CDR3 has 14 amino acids. This CDR3 is CSASSGVRYDEQFF. CDR3 DNA sequence: TGCAGTGCTAGTAGCGGGGTCCGGTACGATGAGCAGTTCTTC.

This clone was observed a few times. The chain employs TRBV28 and TRBJ1-2; D gene ambiguous. Deletions cut 5 bases from V and 6 bases from J, with 16 bases between. CDR1 MDHEN and CDR2 SYDVKM come from the germline V gene. This CDR3 is built from 14 residues. CDR3: CASSLAFLGNGYTF. For the CDR3, the DNA is TGTGCCAGCAGTCTGGCATTCTTGGGTAATGGCTACACCTTC.

This clone was counted at least ten times. The rearrangement joins TRBV2 to TRBJ1-1; D gene ambiguous. CDR1 SNHLY and CDR2 FYNNEI come from the germline V gene. CDR3 size: 12 residues. V lost 7 bases, J lost 1 base, and 7 bases lay in between. In nucleotides, the CDR3 is TGTGCCAGCACCCGGTCGAACACTGAAGCTTTCTTT. Translated, it gives CASTRSNTEAFF.

CDR3 DNA: TGTGCCAGCAGCTTAGGGCGGAGCACAGATACGCAGTATTTT. Amino acids: CASSLGRSTDTQYF. The rearrangement uses TRBV11-2 and TRBJ2-3; D is undetermined. V gave up 1 base and J gave up 0 bases, with 5 bases separating them. The germline V gene encodes CDR1 SGHAT and CDR2 FQNNGV. The CDR3 totals 14 residues.

This clone is classed as medium-sized. The J gene is TRBJ1-1, the V gene TRBV20-1; no firm D call. Germline V CDR1 and CDR2: DFQATT, SNEGSKA (reference sequence). The CDR3 runs 12 residues. The CDR3 DNA follows: TGCAGACCTCAGACGGCGAACACTGAAGCTTTCTTT. As protein: CRPQTANTEAFF.

V and J are TRBV9 and TRBJ2-1; D perhaps matches TRBD2 (6 bases). Looked up from germline, CDR1 is SGDLS and CDR2 is YYNGEE. Trimming shortened V by 0 bases and J by 4 bases, and 17 bases separated the two germline ends. The CDR3 length is 17 residues. As DNA, the CDR3 is TGTGCCAGCAGCGTAGATGATCGGACTAACTTTTACAATGAGCAGTTCTTC. This sequence encodes CASSVDDRTNFYNEQFF.

This clone was counted many times. The genes are TRBV28 and TRBJ2-5; 11 bases are shared with TRBD2. The CDR3 has 17 amino acids. Germline values: CDR1 MDHEN, CDR2 SYDVKM. V trimming: 5 bases; J trimming: 2 bases; junction bases outside the gene matches: 10. In DNA form, the CDR3 reads TGTGCCAGCAGTGGCTACCTAGCGGGAGGACTACAAGAGACCCAGTACTTC. This translates into CASSGYLAGGLQETQYF.

This clone has at least ten counts. This chain joins TRBV19 and TRBJ2-5, with D possibly being TRBD1 (5 bases). In germline, CDR1 is LNHDA, CDR2 SQIVND (reference sequence). Trimming shortened V by 1 base and J by 4 bases, and 13 bases separated the two germline ends. The CDR3 covers 15 residues. CDR3 nucleotides: TGTGCCAGTAGTATAGTGGTCATGGGGCGAGAGACCCAGTACTTC. Its translation is CASSIVVMGRETQYF.

The sample holds many counts of this clone. The chain uses TRBV20-1 and TRBJ2-1, with D tentatively TRBD2 (6 bases). Trimming took 2 bases from V and 0 from J, leaving 11 bases between them. CDR1 DFQATT and CDR2 SNEGSKA come from the germline V gene (reference sequence). The CDR3 extends over 15 amino acids. In nucleotides, the CDR3 is TGCAGTGCTAGATTGGAGGGGAGCTCCTACAATGAGCAGTTCTTC. It codes for CSARLEGSSYNEQFF.

This clone appeared a few times. This chain uses TRBV19 with TRBJ1-6; D perhaps matches TRBD1 (6 bases). With 8 bases removed from V and 9 bases from J, the gap between germline ends came to 14 bases. The length of the CDR3 is 13 residues. Looked up from germline, CDR1 is LNHDA and CDR2 is SQIVND (reference sequence). In nucleotides, the CDR3 is TGTGCCAGTTCCGGGACATGGGGTTCACCCCTCCACTTT. It yields the protein CASSGTWGSPLHF.

This clone has more than one count but fewer than ten. The chain combines TRBV5-5 with TRBJ2-5, with D perhaps being TRBD1 or TRBD2 (5 bases each). V gave up 1 base and J gave up 3 bases, with 7 bases separating them. The CDR3 length is 13 residues. Germline CDR1 and CDR2: SGHKS and YYEKEE (reference sequence). This CDR3 reads CASSLWGKETQYF. CDR3 sequence (DNA): TGTGCCAGCAGCTTGTGGGGGAAAGAGACCCAGTACTTC.

At least ten counts were recorded for this clone. The chain carries TRBV30 and TRBJ1-1, with D perhaps matching TRBD1 (6 bases). Germline CDR1 is GTSNPN and CDR2 is SVGIG (reference sequence). The CDR3 spans 12 residues. Trimming took 7 bases from V and 10 from J, leaving 19 bases between them. As DNA, the CDR3 is TGTGCCTCCGCCTCAGGGGAAGTTCGAGCTTTCTTT. Translation: CASASGEVRAFF.